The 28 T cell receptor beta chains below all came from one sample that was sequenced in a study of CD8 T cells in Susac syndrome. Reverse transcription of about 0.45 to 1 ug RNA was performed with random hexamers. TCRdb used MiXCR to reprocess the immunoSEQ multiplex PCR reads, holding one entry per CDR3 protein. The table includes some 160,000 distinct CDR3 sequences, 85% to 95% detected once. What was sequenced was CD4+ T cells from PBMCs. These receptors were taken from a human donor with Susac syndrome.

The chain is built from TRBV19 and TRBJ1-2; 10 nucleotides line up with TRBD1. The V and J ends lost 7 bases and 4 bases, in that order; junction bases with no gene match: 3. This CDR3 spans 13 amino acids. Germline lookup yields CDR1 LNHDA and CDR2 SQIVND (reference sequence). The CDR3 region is CASIWTGGYGYTF. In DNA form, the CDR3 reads TGTGCCAGTATTTGGACAGGGGGCTATGGCTACACCTTC.

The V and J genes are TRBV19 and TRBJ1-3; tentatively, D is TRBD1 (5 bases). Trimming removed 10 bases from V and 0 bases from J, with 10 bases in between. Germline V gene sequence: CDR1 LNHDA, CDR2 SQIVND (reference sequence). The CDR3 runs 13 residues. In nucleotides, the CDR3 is TGTGCCACACGAGGGGCCTCTGGAAACACCATATATTTT. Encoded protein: CATRGASGNTIYF.

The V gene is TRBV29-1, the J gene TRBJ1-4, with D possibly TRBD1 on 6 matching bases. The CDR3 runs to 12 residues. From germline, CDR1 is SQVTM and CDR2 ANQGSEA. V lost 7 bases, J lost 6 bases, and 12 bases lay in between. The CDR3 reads CSASSGDEKLFF. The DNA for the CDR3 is TGCAGCGCCTCCTCAGGGGATGAAAAACTGTTTTTT. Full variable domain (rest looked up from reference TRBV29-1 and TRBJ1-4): SAVISQKPSRDICQRGTSLTIQCQVDSQVTMMFWYRQQPGQSLTLIATANQGSEATYESGFVIDKFPISRPNLTFSTLTVSNMSPEDSSIYLCSASSGDEKLFFGSGTQLSVL.

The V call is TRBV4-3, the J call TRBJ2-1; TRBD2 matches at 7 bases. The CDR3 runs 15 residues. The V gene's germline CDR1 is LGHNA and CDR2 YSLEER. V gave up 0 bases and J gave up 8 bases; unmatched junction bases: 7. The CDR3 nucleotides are TGCGCCAGCAGCCAAGACGGGACTACCCCTCATGAGCAGTTCTTC. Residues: CASSQDGTTPHEQFF.

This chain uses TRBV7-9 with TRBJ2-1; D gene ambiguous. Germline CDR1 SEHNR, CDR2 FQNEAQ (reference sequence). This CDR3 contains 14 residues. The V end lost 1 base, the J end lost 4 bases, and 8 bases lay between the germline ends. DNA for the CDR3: TGTGCCAGCAGCTTAGGCATGCTATACAATGAGCAGTTCTTC. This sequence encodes CASSLGMLYNEQFF.

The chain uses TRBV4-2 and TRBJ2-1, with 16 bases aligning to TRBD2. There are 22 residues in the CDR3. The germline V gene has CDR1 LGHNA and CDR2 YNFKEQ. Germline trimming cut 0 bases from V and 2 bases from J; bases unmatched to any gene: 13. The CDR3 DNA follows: TGTGCCAGCAGCCAAGATCAGGGCAAGGGACTAGCGGGGGGGCGTGCCTACAATGAGCAGTTCTTC. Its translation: CASSQDQGKGLAGGRAYNEQFF.

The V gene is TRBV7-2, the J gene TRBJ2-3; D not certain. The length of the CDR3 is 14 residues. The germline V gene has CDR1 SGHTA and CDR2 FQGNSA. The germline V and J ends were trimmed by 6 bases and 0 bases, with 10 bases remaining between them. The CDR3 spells CASRSGFSTDTQYF. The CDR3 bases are TGTGCCAGCAGGTCCGGCTTTAGCACAGATACGCAGTATTTT.

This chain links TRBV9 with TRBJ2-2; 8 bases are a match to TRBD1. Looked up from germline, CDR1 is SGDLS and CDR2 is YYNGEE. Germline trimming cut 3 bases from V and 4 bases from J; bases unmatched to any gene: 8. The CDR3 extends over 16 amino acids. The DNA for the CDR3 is TGTGCCAGCAGCGCTAGGACAGGGAAGGTCACCGGGGAGCTGTTTTTT. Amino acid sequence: CASSARTGKVTGELFF. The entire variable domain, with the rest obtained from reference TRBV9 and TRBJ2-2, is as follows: DSGVTQTPKHLITATGQRVTLRCSPRSGDLSVYWYQQSLDQGLQFLIQYYNGEERAKGNILERFSAQQFPDLHSELNLSSLELGDSALYFCASSARTGKVTGELFFGEGSRLTVL.

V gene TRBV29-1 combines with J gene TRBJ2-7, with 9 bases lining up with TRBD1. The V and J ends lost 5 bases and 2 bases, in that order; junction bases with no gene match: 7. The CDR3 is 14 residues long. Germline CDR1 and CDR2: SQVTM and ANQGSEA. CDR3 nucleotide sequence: TGCAGCGTTCGGGTGGGACAGGGCCCCTACGAGCAGTACTTC. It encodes CSVRVGQGPYEQYF.

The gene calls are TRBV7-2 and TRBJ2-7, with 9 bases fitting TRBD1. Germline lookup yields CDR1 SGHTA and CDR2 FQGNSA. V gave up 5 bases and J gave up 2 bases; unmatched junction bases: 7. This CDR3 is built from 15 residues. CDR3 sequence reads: CASSDAGTGPYEQYF. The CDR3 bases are TGTGCCAGCAGCGATGCCGGGACAGGGCCCTACGAGCAGTACTTC.

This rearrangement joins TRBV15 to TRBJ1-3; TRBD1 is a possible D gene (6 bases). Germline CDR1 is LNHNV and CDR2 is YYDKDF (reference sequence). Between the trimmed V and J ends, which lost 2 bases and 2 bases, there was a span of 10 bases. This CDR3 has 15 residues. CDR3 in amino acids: CATSRYGGPGNTIYF. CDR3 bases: TGTGCCACCAGCAGATACGGGGGGCCTGGAAACACCATATATTTT.

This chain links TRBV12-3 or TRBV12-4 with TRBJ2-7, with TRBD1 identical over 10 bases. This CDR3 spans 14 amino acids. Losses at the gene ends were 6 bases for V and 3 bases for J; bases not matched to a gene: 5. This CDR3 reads CASRRTGGNYEQYF. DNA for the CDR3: TGTGCCAGCAGGCGGACAGGGGGAAACTACGAGCAGTACTTC.

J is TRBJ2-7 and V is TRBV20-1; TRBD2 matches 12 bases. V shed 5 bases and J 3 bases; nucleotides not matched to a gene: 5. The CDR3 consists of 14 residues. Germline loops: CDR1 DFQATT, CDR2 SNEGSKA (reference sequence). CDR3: CSARRLAGVYEQYF. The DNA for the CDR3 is TGCAGTGCTCGACGACTAGCGGGGGTCTACGAGCAGTACTTC.

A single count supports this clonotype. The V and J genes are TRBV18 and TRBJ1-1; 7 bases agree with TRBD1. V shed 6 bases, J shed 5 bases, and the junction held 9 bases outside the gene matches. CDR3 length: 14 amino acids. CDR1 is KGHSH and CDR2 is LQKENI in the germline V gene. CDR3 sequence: CASSRQGEVTEAFF. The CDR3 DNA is TGTGCCAGCTCGCGACAGGGAGAGGTGACTGAAGCTTTCTTT.

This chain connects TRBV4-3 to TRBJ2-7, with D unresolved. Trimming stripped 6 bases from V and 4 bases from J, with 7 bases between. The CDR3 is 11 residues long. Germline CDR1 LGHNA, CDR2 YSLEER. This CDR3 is CASRQPYEQYF. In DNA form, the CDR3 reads TGCGCCAGCAGACAGCCTTACGAGCAGTACTTC.

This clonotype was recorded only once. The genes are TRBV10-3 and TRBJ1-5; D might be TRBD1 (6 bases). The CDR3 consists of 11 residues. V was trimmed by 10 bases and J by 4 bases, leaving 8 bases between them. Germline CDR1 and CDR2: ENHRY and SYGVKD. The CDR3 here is CATGQNQPQHF. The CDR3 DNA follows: TGTGCCACCGGACAGAATCAGCCCCAGCATTTT.

CDR3 in DNA: TGTGCCAGCAGTGGGAGTGAGATTCGGCGCTACACCTTC. Encoded protein: CASSGSEIRRYTF. The chain combines TRBV12-3 or TRBV12-4 with TRBJ1-2; D uncertain. The CDR3 contains 13 residues. V was clipped by 5 bases and J by 9 bases, with 16 bases between them.

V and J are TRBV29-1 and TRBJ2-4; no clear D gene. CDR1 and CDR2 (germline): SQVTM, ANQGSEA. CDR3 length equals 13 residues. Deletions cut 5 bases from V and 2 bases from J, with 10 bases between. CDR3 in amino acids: CSVSRGPKNIQYF. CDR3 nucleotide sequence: TGCAGCGTTAGTCGAGGACCCAAAAACATTCAGTACTTC.

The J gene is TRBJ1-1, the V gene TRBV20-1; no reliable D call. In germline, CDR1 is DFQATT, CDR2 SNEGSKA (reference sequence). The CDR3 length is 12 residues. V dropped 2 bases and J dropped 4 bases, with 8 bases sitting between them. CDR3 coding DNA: TGCAGTGCTAGATTGGGTGGCACTGAAGCTTTCTTT. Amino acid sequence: CSARLGGTEAFF.

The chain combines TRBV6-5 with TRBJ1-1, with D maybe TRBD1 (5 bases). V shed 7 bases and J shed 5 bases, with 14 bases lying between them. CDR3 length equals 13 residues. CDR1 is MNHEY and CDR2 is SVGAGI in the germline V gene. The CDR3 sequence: CASTQEGWTEAFF. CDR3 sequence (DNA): TGTGCCAGCACACAGGAGGGGTGGACTGAAGCTTTCTTT.

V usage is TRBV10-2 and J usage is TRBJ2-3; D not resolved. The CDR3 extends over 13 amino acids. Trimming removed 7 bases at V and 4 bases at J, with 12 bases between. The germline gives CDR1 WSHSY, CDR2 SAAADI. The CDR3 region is CASTASLSDTQYF. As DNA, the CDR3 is TGCGCCAGCACCGCATCACTCTCAGATACGCAGTATTTT.

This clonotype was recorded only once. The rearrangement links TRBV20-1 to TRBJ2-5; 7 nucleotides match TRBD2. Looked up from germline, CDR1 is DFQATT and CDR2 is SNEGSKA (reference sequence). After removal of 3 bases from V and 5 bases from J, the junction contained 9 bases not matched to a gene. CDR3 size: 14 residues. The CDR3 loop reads CSASFGGRRETQYF. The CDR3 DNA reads TGCAGTGCTAGTTTCGGGGGGAGGAGGGAGACCCAGTACTTC.

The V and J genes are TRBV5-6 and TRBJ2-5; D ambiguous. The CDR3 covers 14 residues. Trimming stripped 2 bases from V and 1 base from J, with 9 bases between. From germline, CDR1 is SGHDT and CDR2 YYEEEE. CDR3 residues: CASSFGQLQETQYF. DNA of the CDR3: TGTGCCAGCAGCTTCGGCCAGCTCCAAGAGACCCAGTACTTC. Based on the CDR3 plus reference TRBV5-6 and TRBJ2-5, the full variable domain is DAGVTQSPTHLIKTRGQQVTLRCSPKSGHDTVSWYQQALGQGPQFIFQYYEEEERQRGNFPDRFSGHQFPNYSSELNVNALLLGDSALYLCASSFGQLQETQYFGPGTRLLVL.

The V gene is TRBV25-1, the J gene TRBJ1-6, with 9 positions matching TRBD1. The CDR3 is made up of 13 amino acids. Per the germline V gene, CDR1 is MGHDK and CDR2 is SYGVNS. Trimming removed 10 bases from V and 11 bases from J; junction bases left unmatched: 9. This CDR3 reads CATAQGASPPLHF. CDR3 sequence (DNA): TGTGCCACCGCACAGGGGGCGAGTCCACCCCTCCACTTT.

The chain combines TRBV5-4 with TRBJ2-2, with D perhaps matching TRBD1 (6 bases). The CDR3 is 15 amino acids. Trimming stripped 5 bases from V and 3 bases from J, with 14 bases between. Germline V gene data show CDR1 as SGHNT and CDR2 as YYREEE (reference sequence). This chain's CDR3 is CASRRQGTDTGELFF. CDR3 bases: TGTGCCAGCAGACGCCAGGGGACGGACACCGGGGAGCTGTTTTTT.

CDR3 loop: CASSLRQGNNEQFF. As DNA, the CDR3 is TGCGCCAGCAGCTTGCGACAGGGGAACAATGAGCAGTTCTTC. This chain connects TRBV5-1 to TRBJ2-1; 8 positions match TRBD1. CDR3 length: 14 residues. CDR1 and CDR2 from the germline V gene are SGHRS and YFSETQ. V dropped 1 base and J dropped 5; count of bases not matched to a gene: 2.

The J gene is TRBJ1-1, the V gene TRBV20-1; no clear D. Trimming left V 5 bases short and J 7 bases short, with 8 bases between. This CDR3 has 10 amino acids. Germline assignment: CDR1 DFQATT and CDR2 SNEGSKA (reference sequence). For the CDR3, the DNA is TGCAGTGCTCCTCAGGTTGAAGCTTTCTTT. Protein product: CSAPQVEAFF.

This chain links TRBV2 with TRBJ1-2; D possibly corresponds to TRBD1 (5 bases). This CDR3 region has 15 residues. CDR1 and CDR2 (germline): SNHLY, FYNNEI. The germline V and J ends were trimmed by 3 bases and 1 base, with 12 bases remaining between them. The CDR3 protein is CASSDSLDSNYGYTF. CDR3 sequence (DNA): TGTGCCAGCAGTGATTCCCTTGACAGTAACTATGGCTACACCTTC.